Listed here are 26 T cell receptor beta chains from one sample, sequenced in a study of blood T cells in healthy people across ages. A second PCR of roughly 7 to 11 cycles used a sample-barcoded 5' primer and a J-beta primer mix. TCRdb fed the 5' RACE reads into MiXCR, producing one record per CDR3 protein. The sample has roughly 500,000 distinct CDR3 sequences, roughly 28% seen once; the top ten hold approximately 18%. Input material: blood. The receptors stem from a woman in her 70s in good health.

The rearrangement joins TRBV20-1 to TRBJ2-1; D uncertain. CDR3 length: 12 amino acids. V was pared by 3 bases and J by 3 bases, with 6 bases between. Germline V gene data show CDR1 as DFQATT and CDR2 as SNEGSKA (reference sequence). The CDR3 loop is CSASVSYNEQFF. CDR3 coding DNA: TGCAGTGCTAGCGTTAGCTACAATGAGCAGTTCTTC.

Concerning this clonotype itself: The conserved final phenylalanine or tryptophan is absent from the CDR3, which likely points to a read error. The chain employs TRBV5-6 and TRBJ1-2, with 10 bases that match TRBD1. Germline values: CDR1 SGHDT, CDR2 YYEEEE. The CDR3 runs 13 residues. The V gene end was trimmed by 2 bases and the J gene end by 6 bases; junction bases not matched to a gene: 1. CDR3 sequence (DNA): TGTGCCAGCAGCTTTGGGACAGGGGATGGCTACACCCTC. It codes for CASSFGTGDGYTL.

This clonotype was detected a few times. The chain combines TRBV6-5 with TRBJ2-5, with TRBD2 matching over 8 bases. The closer fit of TRBJ2-1 to the DNA end suggests the J call may be wrong. In germline, CDR1 is MNHEY, CDR2 SVGAGI. The CDR3 length is 13 residues. Written as DNA, the CDR3 is TGTGCTGCGAAGGCGGGGGGCCGGGGTGAGCAGTTCTTC. This sequence encodes CAAKAGGRGEQFF.

This clonotype was observed a few times. CDR3 residues: CASFQSSGANVLTF. The CDR3 coding sequence is TGTGCCAGCTTCCAAAGCTCTGGGGCCAACGTCCTGACTTTC. The J gene is TRBJ2-6, the V gene TRBV5-5; no definite D call. CDR3 length equals 14 residues. V lost 7 bases and J 0 bases, leaving 8 bases between the germline ends. The germline V gene encodes CDR1 SGHKS and CDR2 YYEKEE (reference sequence).

The J gene is TRBJ2-6, the V gene TRBV12-3 or TRBV12-4; the D gene is possibly TRBD2 (6 bases). V was cut by 6 bases and J by 3 bases, with 15 bases left in between. This CDR3 is built from 16 residues. The CDR3 here is CASSPRGSVGANVLTF. CDR3 nucleotides: TGTGCCAGCAGCCCCCGGGGGTCGGTTGGGGCCAACGTCCTGACTTTC.

The V gene is TRBV24-1, the J gene TRBJ2-2; D not certain. The CDR3 is 15 residues long. Germline V CDR1 and CDR2: KGHDR, SFDVKD. V lost 0 bases and J lost 7, with 11 bases in between. The CDR3 region has the DNA TGTGCCACCAGTGATTTGGGCACCGGTAGCGGGGAGCTGTTTTTT. Translating it yields CATSDLGTGSGELFF.

This clonotype showed up just a few times. The chain links TRBV15 to TRBJ1-1, with D unresolved. Germline assignment: CDR1 LNHNV and CDR2 YYDKDF (reference sequence). Between the trimmed V and J ends, which lost 0 bases and 4 bases, there was a span of 18 bases. CDR3 length equals 17 residues. CDR3 DNA sequence: TGTGCCACCAGCAGAGATGGCGTCTGGGAGACCTCCACTGAAGCTTTCTTT. As protein: CATSRDGVWETSTEAFF.

Concerning this clonotype: Germline is not matched at one junction end, which may reflect a read error. The J gene is TRBJ2-6, the V gene TRBV3-1; maybe TRBD1 (6 bases). The CDR3 runs 18 residues. From germline, CDR1 is LGHDT and CDR2 YNNKEL (reference sequence). CDR3 sequence reads: CTSSTFGGRGSGANVLTF. In nucleotides, the CDR3 is TGTACCAGCAGCACTTTCGGAGGCAGGGGCTCTGGGGCCAACGTCCTGACTTTC.

V usage is TRBV20-1 and J usage is TRBJ2-7, with 7 bases fitting TRBD2. The V gene's germline CDR1 is DFQATT and CDR2 SNEGSKA (reference sequence). V dropped 5 bases and J dropped 5; count of bases not matched to a gene: 12. The CDR3 consists of 14 residues. The CDR3 DNA is TGCAGTGCTCAGACGGGGACTACTATCCACGAGCAGTACTTC. Translated, it gives CSAQTGTTIHEQYF.

The V gene is TRBV2, the J gene TRBJ2-7; no definite D call. V was clipped by 0 bases and J by 4 bases, with 7 bases between them. Germline CDR1 SNHLY, CDR2 FYNNEI. This CDR3 contains 13 residues. The CDR3 region has the DNA TGTGCCAGCAGTGAAGCCCTAGGATACGAGCAGTACTTC. This gives the protein CASSEALGYEQYF.

The rearrangement uses TRBV12-3 or TRBV12-4 and TRBJ2-2; D is undetermined. The CDR3 covers 11 residues. Between the trimmed V and J ends, which lost 6 bases and 8 bases, there was a span of 7 bases. As DNA, the CDR3 is TGTGCCAGCAGACAAACTGGGGAGCTGTTTTTT. Protein sequence: CASRQTGELFF.

This clonotype showed up many times. The V gene is TRBV5-1, the J gene TRBJ2-1; tentative D call: TRBD2 (6 bases). Trimming pared 7 bases from V and 0 bases from J, leaving 14 bases between. This CDR3 spans 15 amino acids. Germline V gives CDR1 SGHRS, CDR2 YFSETQ. CDR3 in amino acids: CASRAGIDSYNEQFF. For the CDR3, the DNA is TGCGCCAGCCGGGCGGGGATTGACTCCTACAATGAGCAGTTCTTC.

V gene TRBV5-1 combines with J gene TRBJ1-1; TRBD1 might be the D (6 bases). Per the germline V gene, CDR1 is SGHRS and CDR2 is YFSETQ. The CDR3 runs to 14 residues. Trimming took off 4 bases at V and 2 bases at J, with 12 bases between the two ends. The CDR3 reads CASSTQGHNTEAFF. The CDR3 bases are TGCGCCAGCAGCACTCAGGGGCACAACACTGAAGCTTTCTTT.

This chain links TRBV20-1 with TRBJ2-3; D is unclear. V dropped 1 base and J dropped 4 bases, with 9 bases sitting between them. The CDR3 loop spans 13 amino acids. Germline V CDR1 and CDR2: DFQATT, SNEGSKA (reference sequence). The DNA of the CDR3 is TGCAGTGCTAGAGCTAGTTCCTCAGATACGCAGTATTTT. As protein: CSARASSSDTQYF.

This clonotype was counted only a few times. This chain connects TRBV7-2 to TRBJ2-5; 9 bases are a match to TRBD2. The J call may be in error: the DNA end matches TRBJ2-1 better. The CDR3 runs 16 residues. In germline, CDR1 is SGHTA, CDR2 FQGNSA. The CDR3 reads CASSLAVLAGYNEQFF. Written as DNA, the CDR3 is TGTGCCAGCAGCTTAGCGGTACTAGCGGGCTACAATGAGCAGTTCTTC.

The chain carries TRBV20-1 and TRBJ1-5; D may be TRBD1 (5 bases). The CDR3 runs 13 residues. V was trimmed by 5 bases and J by 5 bases, leaving 13 bases between them. CDR1 is DFQATT, CDR2 SNEGSKA, per germline (reference sequence). This CDR3 reads CSAYQGSDQPQHF. The CDR3 DNA follows: TGCAGTGCTTATCAGGGAAGTGATCAGCCCCAGCATTTT.

This clonotype turned up a few times. Sequence at one end of the junction differs from germline and may be a read error. The CDR3 DNA is TGTGCCTGCAGGGAAGTGAACACCGGGGAGCTGTTTTTT. It is translated as CACREVNTGELFF. This chain joins TRBV5-8 and TRBJ2-2; D may be TRBD1 (5 bases). This CDR3 contains 13 residues. Germline-derived CDR1 and CDR2 are SGHTS and YDEGEE.

This chain connects TRBV7-2 to TRBJ2-7; 12 bases map to TRBD2. CDR1 and CDR2 from the germline V gene are SGHTA and FQGNSA. The CDR3 is 15 residues long. V was clipped by 5 bases and J by 9 bases; unmatched bases: 11. CDR3 residues: CASSPRRTSGDLQYF. The CDR3 region has the DNA TGTGCCAGCAGCCCCCGGAGGACTAGCGGGGATTTGCAGTACTTC. The complete variable domain, with remaining parts taken from reference TRBV7-2 and TRBJ2-7, reads GAGVSQSPSNKVTEKGKDVELRCDPISGHTALYWYRQSLGQGLEFLIYFQGNSAPDKSGLPSDRFSAERTGGSVSTLTIQRTQQEDSAVYLCASSPRRTSGDLQYFGPGTRLTVT.

This clonotype was detected only a few times. The J gene is TRBJ1-4, the V gene TRBV10-3; a possible D gene is TRBD1 (6 bases). V dropped 5 bases and J dropped 6 bases, with 10 bases sitting between them. The CDR3 runs 13 residues. Germline V gene sequence: CDR1 ENHRY, CDR2 SYGVKD. The CDR3 is CAISRGADEKLFF. The CDR3 bases are TGTGCCATCAGTCGGGGGGCGGATGAAAAACTGTTTTTT.

This clonotype was picked up a small number of times. V is TRBV4-2 and J is TRBJ2-3; TRBD1 or TRBD2 may be the D gene (5 bases each). The CDR3 is 15 residues long. Germline CDR1 and CDR2: LGHNA and YNFKEQ. V was shortened by 2 bases and J by 6 bases, with 15 bases between the two germline ends. The chain's CDR3 is CASSQSARGEDTQYF. The CDR3 coding sequence is TGTGCCAGCAGCCAAAGCGCGAGGGGAGAGGATACGCAGTATTTT.

There are many counts of this clonotype. The CDR3 coding sequence is TGCAGTGCTAGGGACCGATACACTGAAGCTTTCTTT. Protein: CSARDRYTEAFF. V gene TRBV20-1 combines with J gene TRBJ1-1; D remains unclear. V was trimmed by 3 bases and J by 3 bases, leaving 8 bases between them. This CDR3 is 12 amino acids long. Germline V gene data show CDR1 as DFQATT and CDR2 as SNEGSKA (reference sequence).

This clonotype showed up just a few times. This chain joins TRBV29-1 and TRBJ2-5; a weak D match, TRBD2 (5 bases). Trimming cost V 5 bases and J 3 bases, with 13 bases left between them. The CDR3 spans 13 residues. Germline V gene lookup returns CDR1 SQVTM and CDR2 ANQGSEA. The chain's CDR3 is CSVRQAGKETQYF. CDR3 nucleotide sequence: TGCAGCGTTCGGCAGGCGGGTAAAGAGACCCAGTACTTC.

The chain employs TRBV7-2 and TRBJ1-5, with 7 positions matching TRBD1. CDR1 is SGHTA and CDR2 is FQGNSA in the germline V gene. J lost 3 bases, V lost 5 bases, and 4 bases had no gene match. The CDR3 is made up of 14 amino acids. The CDR3 reads CASSLTGLNQPQHF. The CDR3 DNA reads as TGTGCCAGCAGCCTGACAGGGCTCAATCAGCCCCAGCATTTT.

This chain uses TRBV18 with TRBJ2-7, with TRBD1 matching over 7 bases. The germline CDR1 and CDR2 sequences are KGHSH and LQKENI. V dropped 3 bases and J dropped 2; count of bases not matched to a gene: 4. This CDR3 spans 14 amino acids. CDR3 sequence reads: CASSPVTGTYEQYF. CDR3 DNA sequence: TGTGCCAGCTCACCGGTGACAGGGACCTACGAGCAGTACTTC.

The chain recombines TRBV9 with TRBJ2-5; 8 bases align to TRBD2. V gave up 2 bases and J gave up 5 bases; unmatched junction bases: 11. The CDR3 is 16 amino acids. The germline CDR1 and CDR2 sequences are SGDLS and YYNGEE. The CDR3 DNA follows: TGTGCCAGCAGCGTCGGAGGAGCGGGGGCCCCGGAGACCCAGTACTTC. Protein: CASSVGGAGAPETQYF.

This chain links TRBV4-1 with TRBJ2-7; 11 bases map to TRBD2. The CDR3 is made up of 15 amino acids. Germline V gene sequence: CDR1 MGHRA, CDR2 YSYEKL. The V segment lost 4 bases and the J segment 2 bases; nucleotides outside the gene matches: 4. The CDR3 DNA sequence: TGCGCCAGCAGCCTAGGGACTAGCGGAGCCTACGAGCAGTACTTC. This gives the protein CASSLGTSGAYEQYF.